This TCR beta chain was sequenced for a study of blood T cell repertoires in COVID-19. At the level of the study: Specimens from acute and convalescent COVID-19 originated in the United States, Italy and Spain. In each case, the material was cDNA or gDNA derived from T cells, B-cell-depleted T cells, or PBMCs.

The participants were between about 18 and 90 years old and came from about two dozen US areas. Within 2 weeks of study entry, exposed participants had contacted a PCR-confirmed or clinician-diagnosed COVID-19 case. Germline V gene lookup returns CDR1 LNHDA and CDR2 SQIVND (reference sequence). The CDR3 contains 13 residues. The germline V and J ends were trimmed by 10 bases and 1 base, with 14 bases remaining between them. Some clones are missing from TCRdb's copy, which holds only in-frame ones; the method was immunoSEQ multiplex PCR. This table holds 250,000 or so clones, over 70% found once. This chain uses TRBV19 with TRBJ2-7, with a tentative D call TRBD2 (5 bases). The sequence was obtained from a woman aged 40 to 50 who had been exposed to COVID-19. The sequencing sample was made of PBMCs or T cells enriched from blood (not recorded which). The CDR3: CATSGAGSYEQYF. The CDR3 nucleotides read TGTGCCACCAGCGGCGCAGGTTCCTACGAGCAGTACTTC.